Below, 16 T cell receptor beta chains from the same sample are listed, as sequenced in a study of radiotherapy plus CTLA-4 blockade in lung cancer (dated by TCRdb to between 2018 and 2020). The library was produced with the immunoSEQ multiplex PCR assay. TCRdb retrieved this table from immuneACCESS and kept in-frame rearrangements only. Not all clones are present; in checked studies, unresolved V genes account for under half, and no reason is known for the remainder. Across this sample there are roughly 46,000 clones, with more than 70% seen only once. 8.3% of the sample rests with the top ten. This specimen was peripheral blood, taken from a patient treated with radiotherapy plus ipilimumab. Every receptor here comes from a human donor with non-small cell lung cancer who had stable disease on radiotherapy plus ipilimumab.

The chain joins TRBV19 to TRBJ1-5; D possibly corresponds to TRBD1 (5 bases). Between the trimmed V and J ends, which lost 8 bases and 6 bases, there was a span of 11 bases. Germline V gene lookup returns CDR1 LNHDA and CDR2 SQIVND (reference sequence). This CDR3 is 12 amino acids long. As DNA, the CDR3 is TGTGCCAGTGGGGGGTCGGGTCAGCCCCAGCATTTT. Translating gives CASGGSGQPQHF. Together with reference TRBV19 and TRBJ1-5, the CDR3 gives the full variable domain: DGGITQSPKYLFRKEGQNVTLSCEQNLNHDAMYWYRQDPGQGLRLIYYSQIVNDFQKGDIAEGYSVSREKKESFPLTVTSAQKNPTAFYLCASGGSGQPQHFGDGTRLSIL.

The rearrangement links TRBV2 to TRBJ1-5; D is uncertain. The CDR3 is 13 residues long. V was trimmed by 1 base and J by 3 bases, leaving 4 bases between them. Germline V gene lookup returns CDR1 SNHLY and CDR2 FYNNEI. The chain's CDR3 is CASSEEDNQPQHF. The CDR3 DNA follows: TGTGCCAGCAGTGAAGAGGACAATCAGCCCCAGCATTTT.

This clone has only one observation. The chain uses TRBV6-1 and TRBJ2-1; D unclear. Looked up from germline, CDR1 is MNHNS and CDR2 is SASEGT. The germline V and J ends were trimmed by 2 bases and 5 bases, with 7 bases remaining between them. This CDR3 comprises 13 residues. The CDR3 DNA is TGTGCCAGCAGTGAATTCCTAGACAATGAGCAGTTCTTC. Residues: CASSEFLDNEQFF.

This chain joins TRBV27 and TRBJ2-1; D gene unclear. The V gene's germline CDR1 is MNHEY and CDR2 SMNVEV (reference sequence). This CDR3 contains 12 residues. V shed 7 bases and J shed 6 bases, with 10 bases lying between them. CDR3 loop: CASTGYSNEQFF. CDR3 nucleotides: TGTGCCAGCACCGGGTATTCCAATGAGCAGTTCTTC.

The chain carries TRBV5-5 and TRBJ2-3; D not certain. Germline-derived CDR1 and CDR2 are SGHKS and YYEKEE (reference sequence). The V and J ends lost 3 bases and 6 bases respectively, with 8 bases between them. This CDR3 contains 12 residues. The CDR3 nucleotides read TGTGCCAGCAGCTCCGCCTTGGATACGCAGTATTTT. Translated: CASSSALDTQYF.

The chain has TRBV19 and TRBJ1-1; 8 bases match TRBD1. CDR1 is LNHDA and CDR2 is SQIVND in the germline V gene (reference sequence). There are 11 residues in the CDR3. The V and J ends lost 9 bases and 7 bases, in that order; junction bases with no gene match: 4. This chain's CDR3 is CASQDRVEAFF. The CDR3 DNA reads as TGTGCCAGCCAGGACAGGGTTGAAGCTTTCTTT. Supplemented by reference TRBV19 and TRBJ1-1, the full variable domain reads DGGITQSPKYLFRKEGQNVTLSCEQNLNHDAMYWYRQDPGQGLRLIYYSQIVNDFQKGDIAEGYSVSREKKESFPLTVTSAQKNPTAFYLCASQDRVEAFFGQGTRLTVV.

The rearrangement uses TRBV28 and TRBJ1-5, with D possibly being TRBD1 (5 bases). The CDR3 contains 16 residues. Germline values: CDR1 MDHEN, CDR2 SYDVKM. Trimming took 5 bases from V and 3 from J, leaving 17 bases between them. DNA of the CDR3: TGTGCCAGCAGTCAATTACTAGGGGAATCCAATCAGCCCCAGCATTTT. This gives the protein CASSQLLGESNQPQHF.

The V and J genes are TRBV19 and TRBJ1-2, with D perhaps matching TRBD1 (6 bases). Trimming pared 8 bases from V and 8 bases from J, leaving 15 bases between. CDR3 size: 12 residues. In germline, CDR1 is LNHDA, CDR2 SQIVND (reference sequence). The CDR3 region has the DNA TGTGCCAGTTCCGAGACAGGCTGGGGCTACACCTTC. Its translation is CASSETGWGYTF.

On this clone: Germline is not matched at one junction end, which may reflect a read error. The chain carries TRBV15 and TRBJ2-1; 11 bases are a match to TRBD1. Per germline, CDR1 LNHNV and CDR2 YYDKDF (reference sequence). The CDR3 runs 16 residues. CDR3 sequence: CATNRSGTGGNNEQFF. In DNA form, the CDR3 reads TGTGCCACCAACAGATCAGGGACAGGGGGTAACAATGAGCAGTTCTTC.

This clone was recorded a few times. The V gene is TRBV9, the J gene TRBJ1-1, with unresolved D. Trimming took off 0 bases at V and 10 bases at J, with 13 bases between the two ends. The CDR3 runs 13 residues. Germline V gene data show CDR1 as SGDLS and CDR2 as YYNGEE. The CDR3 reads CASSVGLDGRAFF. In nucleotides, the CDR3 is TGTGCCAGCAGCGTAGGGCTGGATGGGCGAGCTTTCTTT. The whole variable domain, filled in from reference TRBV9 and TRBJ1-1, reads DSGVTQTPKHLITATGQRVTLRCSPRSGDLSVYWYQQSLDQGLQFLIQYYNGEERAKGNILERFSAQQFPDLHSELNLSSLELGDSALYFCASSVGLDGRAFFGQGTRLTVV.

As to this clone: Additional DNA sequences in this sample encode the identical CDR3. The V gene is TRBV30, the J gene TRBJ1-1, with TRBD1 as a possible D gene (5 bases). Trimming took 0 bases from V and 1 from J, leaving 15 bases between them. The CDR3 has 16 residues. Germline V gives CDR1 GTSNPN, CDR2 SVGIG (reference sequence). The CDR3 nucleotides read TGTGCCTGGAGTGTACTGTTCGGGGGAGGGAACACTGAAGCTTTCTTT. This gives the protein CAWSVLFGGGNTEAFF.

About this clone itself: Other DNA sequences in this sample translate to the same CDR3. The chain has TRBV27 and TRBJ1-6; D not certain. The CDR3 totals 15 residues. V lost 0 bases to trimming and J lost 7 bases, with 10 bases between them. Germline CDR1 MNHEY, CDR2 SMNVEV (reference sequence). The CDR3 region is CASSLSIAGNSPLHF. The CDR3 nucleotides are TGTGCCAGCAGTTTATCGATAGCGGGGAATTCACCCCTCCACTTT.

The chain employs TRBV30 and TRBJ2-7, with 7 positions matching TRBD2. Germline CDR1 is GTSNPN and CDR2 is SVGIG (reference sequence). This CDR3 comprises 13 residues. Losses at the gene ends were 2 bases for V and 3 bases for J; bases not matched to a gene: 4. For the CDR3, the DNA is TGTGCCTGGAGTTTACGGGGGGTCTACGAGCAGTACTTC. Translation: CAWSLRGVYEQYF.

This clone was found a few times. The chain uses TRBV5-1 and TRBJ1-1; 7 bases agree with TRBD1. Germline V CDR1 and CDR2: SGHRS, YFSETQ. The V and J ends lost 4 bases and 4 bases, in that order; junction bases with no gene match: 10. The CDR3 has 15 residues. The CDR3 DNA is TGCGCCAGCAGCCCCCCCGGGGGACAGCCCACTGAAGCTTTCTTT. This codes for CASSPPGGQPTEAFF.

The V gene is TRBV6-5, the J gene TRBJ1-1; TRBD1 aligns across 8 bases. With 5 bases clipped from V and 0 bases from J, the junction kept 2 bases outside the gene matches. CDR3 length: 14 residues. CDR1 and CDR2 (germline): MNHEY, SVGAGI. The CDR3 sequence: CASSTQGVNTEAFF. In nucleotides, the CDR3 is TGTGCCAGCAGTACACAGGGGGTGAACACTGAAGCTTTCTTT.

This chain joins TRBV6-5 and TRBJ2-7; 7 bases line up with TRBD1. Per germline, CDR1 MNHEY and CDR2 SVGAGI. The CDR3 is 11 residues long. The V segment lost 5 bases and the J segment 5 bases; nucleotides outside the gene matches: 0. CDR3 protein: CASSRGHEQYF. As DNA, the CDR3 is TGTGCCAGCAGTAGGGGGCACGAGCAGTACTTC.